The T cell receptor beta chain under discussion was sequenced for a study of patients and donors after allogeneic stem cell transplantation. A single record per CDR3 protein comes from TCRdb applying MiXCR to the RT-PCR reads. There are hundreds of thousands of distinct CDR3 sequences in the sample; over 30% occur only once, and roughly 11% lies in the top ten. The sequence derives from a human donor who was either an allogeneic HSCT recipient or a stem cell or donor lymphocyte infusion donor (not recorded which). It is not recorded whose cells these are; they may come from a transplant donor. The sample consisted of blood, either unsorted or a sorted T cell fraction (not recorded which).

The CDR3 region has the DNA TGTGCGGCTAGCGTAAACAATGAGCAGTTCTTC. This translates into CAASVNNEQFF. The chain recombines TRBV6-2 or TRBV6-3 with TRBJ2-1; weak D call: TRBD2 (6 bases). CDR3 length: 11 residues. Germline V CDR1 and CDR2: MNHEY, SVGEGT.